The following is a TCR beta chain sequence with its context. Its target is not known. This sample was taken from a study of cytomegalovirus exposure and HLA in healthy donors. Looking at the study overall: Among about 190 million T cells, an earlier analysis found 120 million or so unique TCR beta sequences. Inside one of the first data releases sat about 85 million unique TCRs taken from HLA-typed donors. Overall study results and limits: Associated with cytomegalovirus, according to the listing, were around 160 TCR beta chains.

Germline CDR1 MNHEY, CDR2 SVGAGI. The CDR3 covers 15 residues. V lost 5 bases to trimming and J lost 1 base; unmatched junction nucleotides: 8. PCR was performed using 60 Vbeta and 13 Jbeta primers. Profiling relied on immunoSEQ multiplex PCR, and the TCRdb table lists in-frame clones only, not all of them. The sample records more than 85,000 clones, 83% being singletons. Material: PBMCs. The gene calls are TRBV6-5 and TRBJ2-7, with 7 positions matching TRBD1. The receptor was isolated from a man aged 18 to 29 in good health and CMV-seronegative. CDR3 DNA: TGTGCCAGCAGTCCCCCCGAGGGACAGTCCTACGAGCAGTACTTC. Encoded protein: CASSPPEGQSYEQYF.